Shown below are 27 T cell receptor beta chains from a single sample sequenced in a study of T cell responses to AZD1222 COVID-19 vaccine. Produced via immunoSEQ multiplex PCR; TCRdb's table is partial and in-frame only. Of 110,000 or so clones listed, more than 70% are singletons. This specimen consisted of peripheral blood, obtained 28 days after the second AZD1222 dose. The receptor set was obtained from an adult who received the AZD1222 COVID-19 vaccine.

Comments on this clone: The sample carries other DNA sequences with the same CDR3. This sequence joins TRBV4-2 and TRBJ1-6; 7 bases align to TRBD1. J lost 0 bases, V lost 3 bases, and 2 bases had no gene match. The CDR3 runs to 16 residues. Germline V gene sequence: CDR1 LGHNA, CDR2 YNFKEQ. The CDR3 is CASSQDRSSYNSPLHF. The CDR3 DNA reads TGTGCCAGCAGCCAGGACAGGAGCTCCTATAATTCACCCCTCCACTTT.

In this sample, this clone turned up once. V and J are TRBV11-3 and TRBJ1-4; tentatively, D is TRBD1 (6 bases). V was clipped by 5 bases and J by 5 bases, with 21 bases between them. This CDR3 contains 17 residues. The germline V gene has CDR1 SGHNT and CDR2 YENEEA. The CDR3 loop is CASSQTGQMVVNEKLFF. Written as DNA, the CDR3 is TGTGCCAGCAGCCAGACAGGCCAGATGGTGGTGAATGAAAAACTGTTTTTT.

This clone was seen once. J is TRBJ1-5 and V is TRBV18; TRBD1 agrees at 10 bases. This CDR3 is 14 amino acids long. Germline V gene data show CDR1 as KGHSH and CDR2 as LQKENI. Trimming removed 3 bases from V and 5 bases from J; junction bases left unmatched: 1. CDR3 nucleotide sequence: TGTGCCAGCTCACCGACAGGGGGCTATCAGCCCCAGCATTTT. It specifies CASSPTGGYQPQHF.

The chain employs TRBV19 and TRBJ1-1, with D perhaps matching TRBD1 (6 bases). The CDR3 totals 14 residues. V was cut by 3 bases and J by 6 bases, with 14 bases left in between. Germline assignment: CDR1 LNHDA and CDR2 SQIVND (reference sequence). The CDR3 sequence is CASSMGDTTPEAFF. CDR3 sequence (DNA): TGTGCCAGTAGTATGGGGGACACCACACCTGAAGCTTTCTTT.

The CDR3 is CASRLGGSGNTIYF. CDR3 nucleotides: TGTGCCAGCAGATTGGGGGGCTCTGGAAACACCATATATTTT. This chain links TRBV6-5 with TRBJ1-3, with D tentatively TRBD1 (5 bases). This CDR3 has 14 residues. V was trimmed by 6 bases and J by 0 bases, leaving 9 bases between them. Germline assignment: CDR1 MNHEY and CDR2 SVGAGI.

This chain connects TRBV29-1 to TRBJ2-3; D tentatively reads TRBD1 or TRBD2 (5 bases each). Germline V CDR1 and CDR2: SQVTM, ANQGSEA. The CDR3 contains 14 residues. The V end was cut by 7 bases, the J end by 5 bases, with 19 bases between. The CDR3 DNA reads TGCAGCGCGTCCGGGACCCCAAATAGAGATACGCAGTATTTT. It translates to CSASGTPNRDTQYF.

The chain joins TRBV4-2 to TRBJ2-5; D is perhaps TRBD1 (6 bases). This CDR3 is 15 amino acids long. The germline gives CDR1 LGHNA, CDR2 YNFKEQ. V gave up 0 bases and J gave up 5 bases, with 13 bases separating them. CDR3 nucleotides: TGTGCCAGCAGCCAAGAATGGCGACAGGCCGAGACCCAGTACTTC. Translated: CASSQEWRQAETQYF.

V is TRBV7-3 and J is TRBJ1-1; TRBD1 might be the D (5 bases). Trimming took off 3 bases at V and 2 bases at J, with 10 bases between the two ends. This CDR3 is built from 14 residues. Germline V gene sequence: CDR1 SGHTA, CDR2 FQGTGA. CDR3: CASSLGRGNTEAFF. CDR3 coding DNA: TGTGCCAGCAGCTTGGGTAGGGGTAACACTGAAGCTTTCTTT.

The chain joins TRBV18 to TRBJ2-1; no reliable D call. The CDR3 contains 14 residues. The ends were cut back, 3 bases at V and 1 base at J, with 7 bases in the middle. Germline CDR1 reads KGHSH; CDR2 reads LQKENI. The CDR3 loop is CASSPRRSYNEQFF. The DNA of the CDR3 is TGTGCCAGCTCACCCCGGCGGTCCTACAATGAGCAGTTCTTC.

V usage is TRBV7-2 and J usage is TRBJ2-3; D is tentatively TRBD1 or TRBD2 (6 bases each). Per the germline V gene, CDR1 is SGHTA and CDR2 is FQGNSA. The V end was cut by 2 bases, the J end by 0 bases, with 9 bases between. The CDR3 totals 15 residues. CDR3 sequence reads: CASSLQGTSTDTQYF. The CDR3 DNA reads TGTGCCAGCAGCTTACAGGGGACTAGCACAGATACGCAGTATTTT.

V is TRBV7-9 and J is TRBJ2-5; 8 bases line up with TRBD2. Germline V gene sequence: CDR1 SEHNR, CDR2 FQNEAQ (reference sequence). The length of the CDR3 is 14 residues. Trimming took 1 base from V and 5 from J; bases not matched to a gene: 3. In DNA, the CDR3 is TGTGCCAGCAGCTTAGTGTCGGGAGGGGAGACCCAGTACTTC. It codes for CASSLVSGGETQYF.

V usage is TRBV19 and J usage is TRBJ2-3, with TRBD2 matching over 11 bases. After removal of 6 bases from V and 3 bases from J, the junction contained 11 bases not matched to a gene. Germline values: CDR1 LNHDA, CDR2 SQIVND (reference sequence). CDR3 length: 17 amino acids. The CDR3 bases are TGTGCCAGTAGACTTAGCGGGGGGGCCCATAAAACAGATACGCAGTATTTT. Translated: CASRLSGGAHKTDTQYF.

This sequence joins TRBV4-2 and TRBJ2-7, with a possible D match to TRBD2 (5 bases). CDR3 length equals 15 residues. Germline CDR1 reads LGHNA; CDR2 reads YNFKEQ. V lost 0 bases, J lost 4 bases, and 13 bases lay in between. The CDR3 sequence: CASSQEWAEVYEQYF. CDR3 coding DNA: TGTGCCAGCAGCCAAGAATGGGCGGAGGTGTACGAGCAGTACTTC.

The genes are TRBV7-9 and TRBJ2-3; no reliable D call. The CDR3 totals 16 residues. V lost 4 bases, J lost 1 base, and 15 bases lay in between. CDR1 SEHNR and CDR2 FQNEAQ come from the germline V gene (reference sequence). The CDR3 nucleotides read TGTGCCAGCAGCTCCGGACGCTTGGGTGGCACAGATACGCAGTATTTT. Translated, it gives CASSSGRLGGTDTQYF.

The chain uses TRBV12-3 or TRBV12-4 and TRBJ1-1; TRBD1 is a possible D gene (6 bases). The ends were cut back, 7 bases at V and 1 base at J, with 10 bases in the middle. This CDR3 is built from 13 residues. CDR3 nucleotides: TGTGCCAGCAACGGACAGACGAACACTGAAGCTTTCTTT. Its translation: CASNGQTNTEAFF.

This chain links TRBV14 with TRBJ1-2; D is ambiguous. This CDR3 comprises 14 residues. V lost 5 bases to trimming and J lost 4 bases, with 14 bases between them. Germline-derived CDR1 and CDR2 are SGHDN and FVKESK. This chain's CDR3 is CASSDSIFVYGYTF. In DNA form, the CDR3 reads TGTGCCAGCAGCGATAGTATATTCGTCTATGGCTACACCTTC.

The rearrangement links TRBV5-6 to TRBJ2-4; D may match TRBD1 or TRBD2 (6 bases each). Trimming removed 6 bases at V and 0 bases at J, with 13 bases between. Germline lookup yields CDR1 SGHDT and CDR2 YYEEEE. This CDR3 contains 15 residues. The CDR3 coding sequence is TGTGCCAGCACCCCCAGGGGACTAGCCAAAAACATTCAGTACTTC. It codes for CASTPRGLAKNIQYF.

This chain connects TRBV6-5 to TRBJ2-3; 8 bases agree with TRBD2. V lost 6 bases to trimming and J lost 3 bases; unmatched junction nucleotides: 8. This CDR3 comprises 15 residues. Germline CDR1 MNHEY, CDR2 SVGAGI. This CDR3 reads CASSSAGVGTDTQYF. CDR3 coding DNA: TGTGCCAGCAGCTCAGCGGGGGTCGGGACAGATACGCAGTATTTT.

The chain recombines TRBV2 with TRBJ1-1; maybe TRBD1 (6 bases). The CDR3 contains 14 residues. Between the trimmed V and J ends, which lost 4 bases and 0 bases, there was a span of 9 bases. The germline gives CDR1 SNHLY, CDR2 FYNNEI. Here the CDR3 reads CASSGQEMNTEAFF. The CDR3 DNA follows: TGTGCCAGCAGTGGACAGGAAATGAACACTGAAGCTTTCTTT.

The chain joins TRBV2 to TRBJ2-1; D is perhaps TRBD2 (6 bases). V was cut by 3 bases and J by 7 bases, with 13 bases left in between. The CDR3 totals 14 residues. Per the germline V gene, CDR1 is SNHLY and CDR2 is FYNNEI. The DNA for the CDR3 is TGTGCCAGCAGTGACATTTCGGGGGTGAATGAGCAGTTCTTC. Its translation: CASSDISGVNEQFF. The whole variable domain, filled in from reference TRBV2 and TRBJ2-1, reads EPEVTQTPSHQVTQMGQEVILRCVPISNHLYFYWYRQILGQKVEFLVSFYNNEISEKSEIFDDQFSVERPDGSNFTLKIRSTKLEDSAMYFCASSDISGVNEQFFGPGTRLTVL.

The chain is built from TRBV6-2 or TRBV6-3 and TRBJ1-2; D is undetermined. Germline lookup yields CDR1 MNHEY and CDR2 SVGEGT. V lost 4 bases and J lost 2, with 8 bases in between. The CDR3 runs to 13 residues. CDR3 nucleotides: TGTGCCAGCAGTTTCGAACGGAACTATGGCTACACCTTC. Its translation: CASSFERNYGYTF.

The chain is built from TRBV6-5 and TRBJ1-1; D is undetermined. The CDR3 sequence is 11 residues long. Germline-derived CDR1 and CDR2 are MNHEY and SVGAGI. Trimming took 6 bases from V and 7 from J, leaving 9 bases between them. As DNA, the CDR3 is TGTGCCAGCAGGTCGGCTAGTGAAGCTTTCTTT. This gives the protein CASRSASEAFF.

This chain connects TRBV5-1 to TRBJ1-1; D may be TRBD1 (6 bases). Germline values: CDR1 SGHRS, CDR2 YFSETQ. The V end was cut by 3 bases, the J end by 6 bases, with 18 bases between. The length of the CDR3 is 15 residues. This CDR3 reads CASSYKQGSPPEAFF. DNA for the CDR3: TGCGCCAGCAGCTACAAACAGGGATCCCCCCCTGAAGCTTTCTTT.

This chain joins TRBV11-1 and TRBJ1-6; 8 bases align to TRBD1. The CDR3 contains 15 residues. The germline V gene encodes CDR1 SGHAT and CDR2 FQDESV (reference sequence). Trimming at V came to 6 bases and at J to 8 bases, leaving 9 bases not matched to a gene. The CDR3 loop reads CASRRTDRGDSPLHF. The CDR3 region has the DNA TGTGCCAGCAGACGAACCGACAGGGGCGATTCACCCCTCCACTTT.

This sequence joins TRBV27 and TRBJ1-5; TRBD1 matches 8 bases. CDR1 is MNHEY, CDR2 SMNVEV, per germline (reference sequence). This CDR3 contains 17 residues. V lost 5 bases and J lost 0; bases outside the gene matches: 9. The CDR3 DNA reads as TGTGCCAGCAGTCCCAGGACAGGGCCCCTTAGCAATCAGCCCCAGCATTTT. It translates to CASSPRTGPLSNQPQHF.

The chain combines TRBV15 with TRBJ1-4; a possible D gene is TRBD1 (5 bases). This CDR3 region has 14 residues. Germline V gives CDR1 LNHNV, CDR2 YYDKDF (reference sequence). V lost 5 bases to trimming and J lost 8 bases, with 15 bases between them. The DNA for the CDR3 is TGTGCCACCAGCCTGGGGGGGGGAGGAGAAAAACTGTTTTTT. This translates into CATSLGGGGEKLFF.

This sequence joins TRBV18 and TRBJ1-4, with D possibly TRBD1 on 5 matching bases. CDR1 and CDR2 (germline): KGHSH, LQKENI. The CDR3 covers 15 residues. Deletions cut 6 bases from V and 8 bases from J, with 19 bases between. The CDR3 DNA reads as TGTGCCAGCTCCCCGGGGGTCCAAGGGACGGAAAAACTGTTTTTT. Its protein product is CASSPGVQGTEKLFF.